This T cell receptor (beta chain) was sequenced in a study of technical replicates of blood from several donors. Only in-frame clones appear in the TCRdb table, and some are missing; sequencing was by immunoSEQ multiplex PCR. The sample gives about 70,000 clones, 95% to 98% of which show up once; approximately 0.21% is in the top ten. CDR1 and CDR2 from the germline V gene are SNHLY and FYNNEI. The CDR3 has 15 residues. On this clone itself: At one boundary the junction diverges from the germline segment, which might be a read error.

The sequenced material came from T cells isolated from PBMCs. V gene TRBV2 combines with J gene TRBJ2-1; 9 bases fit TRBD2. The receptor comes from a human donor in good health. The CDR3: CASGEGAGGPNEQFF. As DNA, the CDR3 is TGTGCCAGCGGTGAGGGAGCGGGAGGCCCTAATGAGCAGTTCTTC.